This T cell receptor beta chain was recorded in a study of Graves' ophthalmopathy and Graves' hyperthyroidism. Looking at the study overall: Stable hyperthyroidism was defined by absence of ophthalmopathy within 18 months of follow-up.

Newly diagnosed hyperthyroidism donors, aged 18 to 65, duration under 2 months. The authors amplified TCR beta CDR3 regions, and they did so from RNA transcripts for repertoire sequencing. HTBI-primed first-round RT-PCR preceded second-round multiplex PCR. TCRdb processed the multiplex PCR reads anew with MiXCR; each CDR3 protein has one entry. The table has about 1.1 million distinct CDR3 sequences, 35% to 45% seen once. The sample holds many counts of this clonotype. Sequencing input: peripheral blood or thyroid tissue (not recorded which). The TCR comes from an adult man with Graves' hyperthyroidism.

In nucleotides, the CDR3 is TGTGCCAGCAGCTCTACAGGGGAAGAGACCCAGTACTTC. As protein: CASSSTGEETQYF. The genes are TRBV11-2 and TRBJ2-5, with 7 bases lining up with TRBD1. Germline CDR1 is SGHAT and CDR2 is FQNNGV. The V and J ends lost 4 bases and 3 bases, in that order; junction bases with no gene match: 2. The CDR3 length is 13 residues.